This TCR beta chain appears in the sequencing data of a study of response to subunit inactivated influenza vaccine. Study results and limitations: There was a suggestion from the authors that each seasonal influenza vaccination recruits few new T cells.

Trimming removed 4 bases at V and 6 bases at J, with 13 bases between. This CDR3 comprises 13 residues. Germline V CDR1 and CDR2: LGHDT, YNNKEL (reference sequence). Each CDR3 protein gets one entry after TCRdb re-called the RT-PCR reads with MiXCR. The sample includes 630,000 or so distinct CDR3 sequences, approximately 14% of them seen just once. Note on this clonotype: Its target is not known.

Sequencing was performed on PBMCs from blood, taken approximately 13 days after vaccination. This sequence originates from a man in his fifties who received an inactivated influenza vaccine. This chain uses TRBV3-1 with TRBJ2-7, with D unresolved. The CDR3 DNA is TGTGCCAGCAGCCTTAGTGCTGGGCTCGAGCAGTACTTC. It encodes CASSLSAGLEQYF.